This is a list of T cell receptor beta chains from one sample in a study of cytomegalovirus exposure and HLA in healthy donors. Some clones are missing from TCRdb's copy, which holds only in-frame ones; the method was immunoSEQ multiplex PCR. Among approximately 200,000 clones listed, approximately 78% were seen once. The specimen sequenced was PBMCs. The source is a woman aged 45 to 65 in good health and CMV-seropositive. Each CDR3 is given with its conserved first and last residue. D genes are given only for firm matches. Clone sizes are given selectively: once, few, many, or a class where the clone is expanded.

>NA|NA|TRBJ2-4|TRBV19
TGTGCCAGTAGTAACCACTTAGCCAAAAACATTCAGTACTTC
CASSNHLAKNIQYF
>TRBD2|NA|TRBJ2-3|TRBV7-2
TGTGCCAGCAGCATTAGCGGGGGGGCTGGTAATACGCAGTATTTT
CASSISGGAGNTQYF
>NA|NA|TRBJ1-5|TRBV5-5
TGTGCCAGCAGCTTGGTCGGGGGTGTGGAGCCCCAGCATTTT
CASSLVGGVEPQHF
>TRBD1|NA|TRBJ1-5|TRBV10-1
TGCGCCAGCAGCCAGGGGGCGCCGGATCAGCCCCAGCATTTT
CASSQGAPDQPQHF
>TRBD2|NA|TRBJ2-1|TRBV19
TGTGCCAGTAGTACACCGGGACTAACACACAATGAGCAGTTCTTC
CASSTPGLTHNEQFF
>TRBD2|NA|TRBJ2-5|TRBV7-2
TGTGCCAGCAGCTCCGTACTAGCGGGGTGGGGAGAGACCCAGTACTTC
CASSSVLAGWGETQYF
>NA|NA|TRBJ1-4|TRBV29-1
TGCAGCGTTTCAAGTCAGGGGATTGAGGAAAAACTGTTTTTT
CSVSSQGIEEKLFF
>NA|NA|TRBJ2-2|TRBV19
TGTGCCAGTACCCCCCCGGGTCTGACTACGAACACCGGGGAGCTGTTTTTT
CASTPPGLTTNTGELFF
>TRBD1|NA|TRBJ1-2|TRBV10-2
TGCGCCAGCAGTGACCCAGGGGGAGGCTACACCTTC
CASSDPGGGYTF
>NA|NA|TRBJ1-3|TRBV28
TGTGCCAGCAGTTCAAATGGTACTCCCGGAAACACCATATATTTT
CASSSNGTPGNTIYF
>NA|NA|TRBJ2-2|TRBV6-5
TGTGCCAGCAGATTTCAGGTCTCCGGGGAGCTGTTTTTT
CASRFQVSGELFF
>TRBD1|NA|TRBJ2-1|TRBV19
TGTGCCAGTAGTGCCTACAGGGGTAATGAGCAGTTCTTC
CASSAYRGNEQFF
>NA|NA|TRBJ2-3|TRBV6-5
TGTGCCAGCAGTTACTCGCGGGACACAGATACGCAGTATTTT
CASSYSRDTDTQYF
>NA|NA|TRBJ2-7|TRBV2
TGTGCCAGCAGTGATGAGAAAGAAGTAGTCTACGAGCAGTACTTC
CASSDEKEVVYEQYF
>TRBD2|NA|TRBJ2-7|TRBV4-1
TGCGCCAGCAGCCAAGTTTCGCTAGCGGGAGGCCCCTACGAGCAGTACTTC
CASSQVSLAGGPYEQYF
>NA|NA|TRBJ2-1|TRBV21-1
TGTGCCAGCAGCAAAGATCCAGGGAGGTACAATGAGCAGTTCTTC
CASSKDPGRYNEQFF
>TRBD1|NA|TRBJ2-1|TRBV6-5
TGTGCCAGCAGGGCCGGACAGGGTTTAATTGAGCAGTTCTTC
CASRAGQGLIEQFF
>NA|NA|TRBJ1-6|TRBV7-2
TGTGCCAGCAGCTTAGACTCATCCCCCTATAATTCACCCCTCCACTTT
CASSLDSSPYNSPLHF
>TRBD1|NA|TRBJ2-7|TRBV18
TGTGCCAGCTCACCGACAGGGTTCACCTACGAGCAGTACTTC
CASSPTGFTYEQYF
>NA|NA|TRBJ2-7|TRBV5-1
TGCGCCAGCAGCTTTCAGGGGAAGGATTATACCTACGAGCAGTACTTC
CASSFQGKDYTYEQYF
>TRBD1|NA|TRBJ1-4|TRBV4-3
TGCGCCAGCAGCCAAGGAGGGGGCCGTGATGAAAAACTGTTTTTT
CASSQGGGRDEKLFF
>NA|NA|TRBJ1-1|TRBV28
TGTGCCAGCAGTCGAGGAATGACGAAAGAGAACACTGAAGCTTTCTTT
CASSRGMTKENTEAFF
>TRBD1|NA|TRBJ2-7|TRBV11-2
TGTGCCAGCAGCTTCCCGGGACAGGGAACCTACGAGCAGTACTTC
CASSFPGQGTYEQYF
>NA|NA|TRBJ1-4|TRBV5-1
TGCGCCAGCAGCTTGGCCGGGGGGGGAGAACTGTTTTTT
CASSLAGGGELFF
>TRBD1|NA|TRBJ2-3|TRBV7-9
TGTGCCAGCAGCATGGGACAGGGTGGCACAGATACGCAGTATTTT
CASSMGQGGTDTQYF
>TRBD1|NA|TRBJ2-7|TRBV5-1
TGCGCCAGCAGCCTCCGGGACAGGGGGCGATCCGAGCAGTACTTC
CASSLRDRGRSEQYF
>NA|NA|TRBJ2-7|TRBV11-2
TGTGCCAGCAGCTTAGATCGGACATCAGAAGGGCAGTACTTC
CASSLDRTSEGQYF
>NA|few|TRBJ1-2|TRBV5-8
TGTGCCAGCCCCGGGGGGGGTGGCTACACCTTC
CASPGGGGYTF
>NA|NA|TRBJ1-5|TRBV25-1
TGTGCCAGCAGTGCGGCCACAGGACCCAATCAGCCCCAGCATTTT
CASSAATGPNQPQHF
>TRBD1|NA|TRBJ1-2|TRBV5-8
TGTGCCAGCAGCTGGGACAGGACCTATGGCTACACCTTC
CASSWDRTYGYTF
>NA|NA|TRBJ2-7|TRBV7-8
TGTGCCAGCAGCCTCGGACACCCCTACGAGCAGTACTTC
CASSLGHPYEQYF